This entry lists 15 T cell receptor beta chains sequenced from one sample in a study of cytomegalovirus exposure and HLA in healthy donors. Both 60 Vbeta primers and 13 Jbeta primers went into the PCR. Libraries were prepared by immunoSEQ multiplex PCR; TCRdb keeps only in-frame clonotypes and omits some of them. The table shows some 180,000 clones, with around 80% occurring only once. The sample taken for sequencing was PBMCs. These receptors originate from a woman aged 30 to 39 in good health and CMV-seropositive.

This chain connects TRBV2 to TRBJ2-7; 7 bases align to TRBD2. This CDR3 contains 15 residues. The V and J ends lost 5 bases and 6 bases, in that order; junction bases with no gene match: 13. Germline CDR1 and CDR2: SNHLY and FYNNEI. In nucleotides, the CDR3 is TGTGCCAGCAGTCGATTGGGGGGGATTAGGAGCGAGCAGTACTTC. Protein product: CASSRLGGIRSEQYF.

The chain recombines TRBV2 with TRBJ1-5; TRBD1 might be the D (5 bases). Per germline, CDR1 SNHLY and CDR2 FYNNEI. The CDR3 length is 15 residues. V lost 0 bases, J lost 9 bases, and 15 bases lay in between. This chain's CDR3 is CASSEAAGLGGPQHF. Written as DNA, the CDR3 is TGTGCCAGCAGTGAAGCTGCGGGGTTGGGGGGGCCCCAGCATTTT.

This clone is a singleton in its sample. The rearrangement links TRBV5-1 to TRBJ1-6, with D tentatively TRBD1 (6 bases). V lost 1 base and J lost 5, with 10 bases in between. This CDR3 is built from 15 residues. The V gene's germline CDR1 is SGHRS and CDR2 YFSETQ. CDR3 DNA sequence: TGCGCCAGCAGCTTGACCGGACAGAATAATTCACCCCTCCACTTT. It codes for CASSLTGQNNSPLHF.

V is TRBV11-3 and J is TRBJ2-1; perhaps TRBD2 as D (7 bases). The V end was cut by 3 bases, the J end by 4 bases, with 13 bases between. The CDR3 runs 15 residues. Germline assignment: CDR1 SGHNT and CDR2 YENEEA. This CDR3 reads CASSFEGGAYNEQFF. As DNA, the CDR3 is TGTGCCAGCAGCTTCGAGGGGGGGGCGTACAATGAGCAGTTCTTC.

In DNA, the CDR3 is TGTGCCAGCAGTCCGGGACAGTCCTACGAGCAGTACTTC. Amino acid sequence: CASSPGQSYEQYF. The chain employs TRBV28 and TRBJ2-7, with 7 bases fitting TRBD1. Germline assignment: CDR1 MDHEN and CDR2 SYDVKM. The CDR3 is made up of 13 amino acids. J lost 1 base, V lost 5 bases, and 2 bases had no gene match.

The rearrangement uses TRBV11-3 and TRBJ2-3; D ambiguous. V was shortened by 3 bases and J by 2 bases, with 9 bases between the two germline ends. The CDR3 is made up of 14 amino acids. Germline assignment: CDR1 SGHNT and CDR2 YENEEA. The CDR3 sequence: CASSFSADTDTQYF. Written as DNA, the CDR3 is TGTGCCAGCAGCTTCAGCGCCGACACAGATACGCAGTATTTT.

The chain recombines TRBV4-3 with TRBJ2-5; no definite D call. The CDR3 has 14 amino acids. Trimming took 4 bases from V and 5 from J, leaving 14 bases between them. CDR1 is LGHNA and CDR2 is YSLEER in the germline V gene. The CDR3 reads CASSPAPLEETQYF. DNA for the CDR3: TGCGCCAGCAGCCCTGCCCCCCTCGAGGAGACCCAGTACTTC.

The chain has TRBV19 and TRBJ2-2, with TRBD2 as a possible D gene (5 bases). Germline V gene sequence: CDR1 LNHDA, CDR2 SQIVND (reference sequence). V was shortened by 4 bases and J by 1 base, with 7 bases between the two germline ends. This CDR3 has 14 residues. The CDR3 DNA follows: TGTGCCAGTAGTACCCGGGGGAACACCGGGGAGCTGTTTTTT. This encodes CASSTRGNTGELFF.

The chain uses TRBV7-6 and TRBJ1-4; TRBD1 agrees at 10 bases. CDR1 is SGHVS and CDR2 is FNYEAQ in the germline V gene. This CDR3 spans 17 amino acids. The V and J ends lost 4 bases and 6 bases, in that order; junction bases with no gene match: 11. The CDR3 nucleotides are TGTGCCAGCAGCTCGCTCCGGGACAGGGGTCTTGATGAAAAACTGTTTTTT. Protein sequence: CASSSLRDRGLDEKLFF.

The rearrangement uses TRBV28 and TRBJ1-4; 8 positions agree with TRBD1. The CDR3 totals 15 residues. Germline values: CDR1 MDHEN, CDR2 SYDVKM. Trimming cost V 4 bases and J 3 bases; bases outside gene matches: 4. CDR3 sequence: CASSSGTGPNEKLFF. Here the CDR3 DNA reads TGTGCCAGCAGTTCCGGGACAGGCCCTAATGAAAAACTGTTTTTT.

Concerning this clone itself: This CDR3 is also generated by other DNA sequences in the sample. V is TRBV7-9 and J is TRBJ1-4, with TRBD1 matching over 9 bases. Unmatched junction bases numbered 9, after V lost 8 bases and J lost 8 bases. This CDR3 is built from 14 residues. Germline CDR1 SEHNR, CDR2 FQNEAQ (reference sequence). CDR3 DNA sequence: TGTGCCAGCTCCTTGACAGGGGGTGGAGAAAAACTGTTTTTT. Translating gives CASSLTGGGEKLFF.

The CDR3 is CASPWPLIINTGELFF. Written as DNA, the CDR3 is TGCGCCAGCCCCTGGCCCCTCATAATCAACACCGGGGAGCTGTTTTTT. V usage is TRBV10-1 and J usage is TRBJ2-2; no clear D. Germline loops: CDR1 WNHNN, CDR2 SYGVQD (reference sequence). CDR3 length: 16 amino acids. Trimming cost V 8 bases and J 2 bases, with 18 bases left between them.

This chain connects TRBV28 to TRBJ2-3; TRBD2 matches at 12 bases. With 2 bases clipped from V and 3 bases from J, the junction kept 3 bases outside the gene matches. This CDR3 is 16 amino acids long. Per germline, CDR1 MDHEN and CDR2 SYDVKM. CDR3 in amino acids: CASSLATSGGTDTQYF. CDR3 sequence (DNA): TGTGCCAGCAGTTTAGCGACTAGCGGGGGAACAGATACGCAGTATTTT.

The V and J genes are TRBV7-8 and TRBJ2-5; 15 bases are a match to TRBD2. The end of the DNA is better explained by TRBJ2-7, so the J call may be wrong. The CDR3 contains 15 residues. Per the germline V gene, CDR1 is SGHVS and CDR2 is FQNEAQ. The CDR3 reads CATGTSGGLTYEQYF. CDR3 nucleotides: TGTGCCACTGGGACTAGCGGGGGGCTTACCTACGAGCAGTACTTC.

The chain recombines TRBV9 with TRBJ2-2, with no clear D. The CDR3 contains 15 residues. With 6 bases removed from V and 0 bases from J, the gap between germline ends came to 12 bases. The germline gives CDR1 SGDLS, CDR2 YYNGEE. The CDR3 nucleotides are TGTGCCAGCAACGCTGGCAACGCGAACACCGGGGAGCTGTTTTTT. Residues: CASNAGNANTGELFF.